What follows are 14 T cell receptor beta chains derived from one specimen sequenced in a study of T-cell reconstitution after alpha-beta-depleted transplantation in children. A library of TCRbeta sequences, prepared with unique molecular identifiers, was generated. Each CDR3 protein gets one entry after TCRdb re-called the PCR reads with MiXCR. The repertoire holds 45,000 to 70,000 distinct CDR3 sequences, with around 40% as singletons. The sample consisted of PBMCs, mostly from graft donor cells, taken 360 days after TCRalphabeta/CD19-depleted stem cell transplant. These receptors were collected from a male patient younger than 18 who had a stem cell transplant for acute lymphoblastic leukemia, so the T cells may come from the graft donor.

This clonotype has only a few counts. The V call is TRBV27, the J call TRBJ2-4; D gene uncertain. There are 15 residues in the CDR3. The germline gives CDR1 MNHEY, CDR2 SMNVEV (reference sequence). V was trimmed by 6 bases and J by 7 bases, leaving 19 bases between them. CDR3 DNA sequence: TGTGCCAGCAGCCCAGCCACTGGTGGTTTCAACATTCAGTACTTC. The encoded protein is CASSPATGGFNIQYF.

This clonotype has only one observation. This rearrangement joins TRBV10-3 to TRBJ2-5; 8 nucleotides match TRBD2. CDR3 length: 16 amino acids. The ends lost 0 bases at V and 1 base at J; junction bases unmatched: 4. Looked up from germline, CDR1 is ENHRY and CDR2 is SYGVKD. The CDR3 sequence is CAISESSGRVQETQYF. In DNA, the CDR3 is TGTGCCATCAGTGAGTCCAGCGGGAGAGTCCAAGAGACCCAGTACTTC.

The chain links TRBV15 to TRBJ2-5, with 12 bases lining up with TRBD2. CDR3 size: 15 residues. Germline V CDR1 and CDR2: LNHNV, YYDKDF (reference sequence). The V segment lost 5 bases and the J segment 6 bases; nucleotides outside the gene matches: 7. Here the CDR3 reads CATSARLAGDKTQYF. CDR3 DNA sequence: TGTGCCACCAGCGCACGACTAGCGGGAGATAAGACCCAGTACTTC. The full variable domain, completed using reference TRBV15 and TRBJ2-5, is DAMVIQNPRYQVTQFGKPVTLSCSQTLNHNVMYWYQQKSSQAPKLLFHYYDKDFNNEADTPDNFQSRRPNTSFCFLDIRSPGLGDTAMYLCATSARLAGDKTQYFGPGTRLLVL.

This chain joins TRBV7-9 and TRBJ2-5, with no clear D. Germline assignment: CDR1 SEHNR and CDR2 FQNEAQ (reference sequence). This CDR3 has 11 amino acids. The ends were cut back, 4 bases at V and 5 bases at J, with 5 bases in the middle. Here the CDR3 DNA reads TGTGCCAGCAGCTCTCGGGAGACCCAGTACTTC. Residues: CASSSRETQYF.

CDR3 bases: TGTGCCACCAGCAGAGAGGACGGGTCCGGAAACACCATATATTTT. This gives the protein CATSREDGSGNTIYF. The chain joins TRBV15 to TRBJ1-3, with D uncertain. Trimming cost V 0 bases and J 4 bases, with 10 bases left between them. There are 15 residues in the CDR3. CDR1 is LNHNV, CDR2 YYDKDF, per germline (reference sequence).

V is TRBV12-3 or TRBV12-4 and J is TRBJ2-1; D not certain. The length of the CDR3 is 13 residues. The ends were cut back, 5 bases at V and 4 bases at J, with 9 bases in the middle. CDR3 protein: CASSPGRYNEQFF. The CDR3 DNA reads TGTGCCAGCAGTCCTGGACGTTACAATGAGCAGTTCTTC.

This clonotype was detected a few times. This chain uses TRBV4-1 with TRBJ2-7; 7 bases fit TRBD1. V was clipped by 1 base and J by 3 bases; unmatched bases: 3. The CDR3 has 14 amino acids. In germline, CDR1 is MGHRA, CDR2 YSYEKL. In nucleotides, the CDR3 is TGCGCCAGCAGCCAAGGGGACAGCTTCTACGAGCAGTACTTC. Its protein is CASSQGDSFYEQYF.

In this sample, this clonotype turned up once. The chain is built from TRBV19 and TRBJ2-1; no clear D gene. In germline, CDR1 is LNHDA, CDR2 SQIVND (reference sequence). Between the trimmed V and J ends, which lost 3 bases and 5 bases, there was a span of 11 bases. The CDR3 totals 14 residues. The CDR3 reads CASSIETLNNEQFF. The CDR3 coding sequence is TGTGCCAGTAGTATCGAGACTTTAAACAATGAGCAGTTCTTC.

The chain employs TRBV12-3 or TRBV12-4 and TRBJ2-2, with D perhaps TRBD1 (5 bases). The CDR3 runs to 14 residues. Trimming removed 6 bases from V and 1 base from J, with 9 bases in between. CDR3 region: CASSQGLNTGELFF. The CDR3, as DNA: TGTGCCAGCAGCCAGGGCCTGAACACCGGGGAGCTGTTTTTT.

The V call is TRBV12-5, the J call TRBJ2-7; TRBD1 might be the D (5 bases). Germline CDR1 and CDR2: LGHNT and FRNRAP. V was pared by 6 bases and J by 0 bases, with 12 bases between. CDR3 length: 14 residues. As DNA, the CDR3 is TGTGCTAGTGGGACAGAGGATAGCTCCTACGAGCAGTACTTC. This translates into CASGTEDSSYEQYF.

This chain connects TRBV5-5 to TRBJ1-1; D possibly corresponds to TRBD1 (5 bases). The CDR3 covers 15 residues. CDR1 SGHKS and CDR2 YYEKEE come from the germline V gene (reference sequence). V was trimmed by 1 base and J by 4 bases, leaving 14 bases between them. CDR3 residues: CASSLWSGFGTEAFF. Here the CDR3 DNA reads TGTGCCAGCAGCTTGTGGTCAGGGTTCGGCACTGAAGCTTTCTTT.

The chain recombines TRBV7-3 with TRBJ2-1, with D perhaps assigned TRBD1 or TRBD2 (6 bases each). The CDR3 extends over 16 amino acids. Germline CDR1 is SGHTA and CDR2 is FQGTGA. Trimming removed 4 bases at V and 7 bases at J, with 20 bases between. The CDR3 DNA is TGTGCCAGCAGCTCCCGGGGGCTGGGAGGTCGGAATGAGCAGTTCTTC. It encodes CASSSRGLGGRNEQFF.

The CDR3 nucleotides read TGCGCCAGCAGCCAAATCTCAGGGGGCAGCGGGGAGCTGTTTTTT. This sequence encodes CASSQISGGSGELFF. The V gene is TRBV4-1, the J gene TRBJ2-2; 8 nucleotides match TRBD1. The CDR3 length is 15 residues. Germline loops: CDR1 MGHRA, CDR2 YSYEKL. V trimming: 2 bases; J trimming: 7 bases; junction bases outside the gene matches: 6.

The V gene is TRBV7-8, the J gene TRBJ2-5, with D possibly TRBD2 on 5 matching bases. CDR3 length: 17 residues. Germline values: CDR1 SGHVS, CDR2 FQNEAQ. V was cut by 0 bases and J by 3 bases, with 17 bases left in between. CDR3 in amino acids: CASSLARVRRPKETQYF. The CDR3 nucleotides are TGTGCCAGCAGCTTAGCACGAGTCCGGAGGCCCAAAGAGACCCAGTACTTC.